This T cell receptor beta chain was captured by sequencing in a study of cytomegalovirus exposure and HLA in healthy donors. The PCR ran on 60 Vbeta and 13 Jbeta primers. Repertoires were generated with immunoSEQ multiplex PCR, while TCRdb's copy carries only in-frame clones and drops some. This sample has some 150,000 clones; almost 80% occur once, and the top ten carry 6.5% to 8.5%. The CDR3 spans 14 residues. V was clipped by 1 base and J by 10 bases, with 11 bases between them. Sample: PBMCs. The chain recombines TRBV23-1 with TRBJ1-6; D is unclear. TRBV23-1 is labeled an ORF, and its function is uncertain. The receptor's source is a woman aged 40 to 50 in good health and CMV-seropositive. The CDR3 DNA is TGCGCCAGCAGTCAATTACGCGGGGAGTCACCCCTCCACTTT. Amino acids: CASSQLRGESPLHF.